This TCR beta chain was documented in a study of T cell responses to AZD1222 COVID-19 vaccine. To note about this clone: As yet, its antigen is unknown.

The protocol was immunoSEQ multiplex PCR, while the TCRdb copy is restricted to in-frame clones and leaves out a portion. The data show 150,000 to 200,000 clones, less than 95% seen once. Findings and limits, study-wide: Possibly, clonal diversity was underestimated; donors were largely white British and included more females.

V was pared by 0 bases and J by 5 bases, with 8 bases between. In germline, CDR1 is SGDLS, CDR2 YYNGEE. The CDR3 loop spans 13 amino acids. Sequences were derived from peripheral blood, sampled on day 0 of AZD1222 vaccination. The gene calls are TRBV9 and TRBJ2-5; possibly TRBD2 for D (5 bases). The sequence derives from an adult in good health. CDR3 nucleotide sequence: TGTGCCAGCAGCGTAGTAGGCGGGGAGACCCAGTACTTC. This translates into CASSVVGGETQYF. Complete variable domain (other parts from reference TRBV9 and TRBJ2-5): DSGVTQTPKHLITATGQRVTLRCSPRSGDLSVYWYQQSLDQGLQFLIQYYNGEERAKGNILERFSAQQFPDLHSELNLSSLELGDSALYFCASSVVGGETQYFGPGTRLLVL.